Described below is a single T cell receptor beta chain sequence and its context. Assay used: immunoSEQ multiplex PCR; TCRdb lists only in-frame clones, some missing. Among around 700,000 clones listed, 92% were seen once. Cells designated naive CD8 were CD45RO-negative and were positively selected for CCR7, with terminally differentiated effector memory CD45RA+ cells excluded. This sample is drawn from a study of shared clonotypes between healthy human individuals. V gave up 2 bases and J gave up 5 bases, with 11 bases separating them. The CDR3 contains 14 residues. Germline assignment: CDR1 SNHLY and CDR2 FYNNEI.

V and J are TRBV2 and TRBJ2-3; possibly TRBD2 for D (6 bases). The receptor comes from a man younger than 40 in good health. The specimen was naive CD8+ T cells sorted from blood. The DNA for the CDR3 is TGTGCCAGCAGTGAACCGGGAGCGGTAGATACGCAGTATTTT. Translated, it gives CASSEPGAVDTQYF.